Each of the 7 T cell receptor beta chains below was sequenced from the same sample in a study of control samples from healthy donors and cancer patients. The assay was immunoSEQ multiplex PCR, and TCRdb's table has in-frame clones only and misses some. The sample shows roughly 80,000 clones, about 90% of them seen only once. Specimen: PBMCs. These receptors came from a woman aged 55-75 years with head and neck cancer.

V and J are TRBV6-5 and TRBJ2-7, with TRBD1 as a possible D gene (6 bases). Germline V gene sequence: CDR1 MNHEY, CDR2 SVGAGI. This CDR3 has 14 amino acids. V was trimmed by 5 bases and J by 1 base, leaving 12 bases between them. The CDR3 is CASSRQETSYEQYF. Here the CDR3 DNA reads TGTGCCAGCAGTAGACAGGAGACTTCCTACGAGCAGTACTTC.

The genes are TRBV7-9 and TRBJ1-2; tentatively, D is TRBD1 (5 bases). The CDR3 is made up of 14 amino acids. CDR1 is SEHNR, CDR2 FQNEAQ, per germline (reference sequence). V gave up 6 bases and J gave up 4 bases, with 15 bases separating them. This CDR3 reads CASSPGRAVYGYTF. The CDR3 region has the DNA TGTGCCAGCAGTCCGGGCAGGGCGGTCTATGGCTACACCTTC.

V and J are TRBV30 and TRBJ2-3; tentatively, D is TRBD1 (6 bases). CDR1 is GTSNPN and CDR2 is SVGIG in the germline V gene (reference sequence). The CDR3 totals 14 residues. Between the trimmed V and J ends, which lost 8 bases and 3 bases, there was a span of 18 bases. CDR3 loop: CAGGQGLSTDTQYF. CDR3 bases: TGTGCCGGCGGGCAGGGGTTATCAACAGATACGCAGTATTTT.

V and J are TRBV5-1 and TRBJ1-1, with a tentative D call TRBD1 (5 bases). CDR1 and CDR2 (germline): SGHRS, YFSETQ. This CDR3 contains 13 residues. V was trimmed by 9 bases and J by 0 bases, leaving 12 bases between them. The CDR3 region has the DNA TGCGCCACCTCGTGGGGCATGAACACTGAAGCTTTCTTT. Protein sequence: CATSWGMNTEAFF.

The rearrangement uses TRBV4-2 and TRBJ2-7; weak D call: TRBD2 (5 bases). Between the trimmed V and J ends, which lost 4 bases and 2 bases, there was a span of 12 bases. Germline CDR1 is LGHNA and CDR2 is YNFKEQ. CDR3 length: 14 residues. As DNA, the CDR3 is TGTGCCAGCAGCCCCGAGGGCTATACCTACGAGCAGTACTTC. Its translation: CASSPEGYTYEQYF.

V is TRBV7-9 and J is TRBJ2-7; 9 nucleotides agree with TRBD1. Germline V gene data show CDR1 as SEHNR and CDR2 as FQNEAQ (reference sequence). V shed 4 bases and J 3 bases; nucleotides not matched to a gene: 7. CDR3 size: 15 residues. Written as DNA, the CDR3 is TGTGCCAGCAGCTCCACCGGGACAGGGCACTACGAGCAGTACTTC. The encoded protein is CASSSTGTGHYEQYF.

The V and J genes are TRBV6-2 or TRBV6-3 and TRBJ2-2; D not certain. This CDR3 contains 14 residues. Germline V gives CDR1 MNHEY, CDR2 SVGEGT. V was cut by 2 bases and J by 5 bases, with 9 bases left in between. The CDR3 region is CASSYLLGTGELFF. The CDR3 DNA is TGTGCCAGCAGTTACCTCCTAGGAACCGGGGAGCTGTTTTTT.